Below are 2 T cell receptor beta chains sequenced from a single sample in a study of T cells in Graves' hyperthyroidism and ophthalmopathy. Authors of the study amplified TCR beta CDR3 regions from RNA transcripts. The HTBI primer set served for first-round RT-PCR of the TCR CDR3. TCRdb used MiXCR to reprocess the multiplex PCR reads, holding one entry per CDR3 protein. The table has approximately 600,000 distinct CDR3 sequences, less than 25% seen once. Input material: blood. Every receptor here comes from a man aged 25 to 45 with Graves' ophthalmopathy.

This clonotype appeared a few times. The chain employs TRBV12-3 or TRBV12-4 and TRBJ2-5, with 8 bases aligning to TRBD1. The length of the CDR3 is 14 residues. Germline trimming cut 5 bases from V and 3 bases from J; bases unmatched to any gene: 5. CDR3 sequence: CASSQTTGEETQYF. CDR3 nucleotides: TGTGCCAGCAGTCAGACGACAGGGGAAGAGACCCAGTACTTC.

J is TRBJ2-4 and V is TRBV20-1; D unclear. Germline V CDR1 and CDR2: DFQATT, SNEGSKA (reference sequence). V lost 6 bases and J 0 bases, leaving 12 bases between the germline ends. The CDR3 runs 14 residues. The CDR3 protein is CSAVSALAKNIQYF. CDR3 sequence (DNA): TGCAGTGCAGTCAGTGCACTAGCCAAAAACATTCAGTACTTC.